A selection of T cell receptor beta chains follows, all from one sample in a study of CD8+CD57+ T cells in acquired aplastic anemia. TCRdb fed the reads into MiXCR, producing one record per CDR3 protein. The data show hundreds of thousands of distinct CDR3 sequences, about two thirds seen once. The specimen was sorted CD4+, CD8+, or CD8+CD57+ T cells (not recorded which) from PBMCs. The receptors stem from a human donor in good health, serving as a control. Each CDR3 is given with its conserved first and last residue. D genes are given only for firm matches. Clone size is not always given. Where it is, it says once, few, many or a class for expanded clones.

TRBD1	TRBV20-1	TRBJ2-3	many	TGCAGTGCTCCGAATAAACAGGGGGCGACGGATACGCAGTATTTT	CSAPNKQGATDTQYF
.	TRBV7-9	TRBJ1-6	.	TGTGCCAGCGGCCAGGGAATCCATAATTCACCCCTCCACTTT	CASGQGIHNSPLHF
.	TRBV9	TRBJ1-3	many	TGTGCCAGCAGCGTAGGAACAGCTGGAAACACCATATATTTT	CASSVGTAGNTIYF
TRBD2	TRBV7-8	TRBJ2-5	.	TGTGCCAGCAGCTTCGGGACTAGAAACACCGGGGACCTGTACTTC	CASSFGTRNTGDLYF
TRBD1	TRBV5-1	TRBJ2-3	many	TGCGCCAGCGGTACAGGGGGCTACGCAGATACGCAGTATTTT	CASGTGGYADTQYF
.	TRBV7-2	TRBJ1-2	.	TGTGCCAGCAGCAAATGGCGGGATTATGGCTACAACTTT	CASSKWRDYGYNF
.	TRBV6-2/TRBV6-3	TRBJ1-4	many	TGTGCCTCCCAGGTGGGGCAGGGACCTAATGAAAAACTGTTTTTT	CASQVGQGPNEKLFF
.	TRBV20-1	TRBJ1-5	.	TGCAGTGCTAGTAACCATGCCGGCAATCAGCCCCAGCATTTT	CSASNHAGNQPQHF
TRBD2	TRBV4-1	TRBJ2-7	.	TGCGCCAGCAGACTAGCGGGGGCAGGGATGGGAGCCTACGAGCAGTACTTC	CASRLAGAGMGAYEQYF
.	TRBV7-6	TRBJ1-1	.	TGCGCCAGCAGCCAAGATAGGATGAGCACAGGTGAAGCAACTGAAGCTTTCTTT	CASSQDRMSTGEATEAFF
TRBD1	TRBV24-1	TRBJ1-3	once	TGTGCCGCCAGTGGCATACAGGGGATAACTGGAAACACCATATATTTT	CAASGIQGITGNTIYF
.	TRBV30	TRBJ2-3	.	TGTGCCTGGAGGGCGGGCAGGGACTATTTT	CAWRAGRDYF
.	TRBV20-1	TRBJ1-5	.	TGCAGTGCTAGACAGGGCGGCTATGGGCATCAGCCCCAGCATTTT	CSARQGGYGHQPQHF
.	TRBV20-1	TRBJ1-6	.	TGCAGTGCTAGGCCGGATTTTAATTCACCCCTCCACTTT	CSARPDFNSPLHF
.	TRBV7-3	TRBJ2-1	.	TGTGCCAGCAGGTTAAATCTCTACACTGAGCAGTTCTTT	CASRLNLYTEQFF
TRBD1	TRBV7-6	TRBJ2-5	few	TGTGCCAGCAGTCTCGGGACAGGGGAGACCCAGTACTTC	CASSLGTGETQYF
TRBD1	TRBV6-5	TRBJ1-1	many	TGTGCCAGCATTAAGGGACAGGGCGACACTGAAGCTTTCTTT	CASIKGQGDTEAFF
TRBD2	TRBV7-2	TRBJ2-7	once	TGTGCCAGCAGCTCCGAGCTAGCGGTCTCCGAGCAGTACTTC	CASSSELAVSEQYF
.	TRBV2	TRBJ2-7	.	TGTGCCAGCACCGGTAGCTTGGGCTACGAGCAGTACTTC	CASTGSLGYEQYF
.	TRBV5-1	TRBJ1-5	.	TGCGCCAGCAGCATGGGGACGGACGCAACGCCCCAGCATTTT	CASSMGTDATPQHF
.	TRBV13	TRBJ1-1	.	TGTGCCAGCAGTCCCAACTATCAAAGGCCCCAGCATTTCTTT	CASSPNYQRPQHFF
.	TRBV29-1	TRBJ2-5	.	TGCAGCAGTGTGGCTCGCGGGGTCCGCAGGACCCAGTACTTC	CSSVARGVRRTQYF
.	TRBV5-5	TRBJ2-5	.	TGTGCCAGCAGCGCCCGATCAGAAGAGACCCAGTACTTC	CASSARSEETQYF
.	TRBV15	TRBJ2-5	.	TGTGCCACCAGCAGCCTCGCTATAGCACAAGAGACCCAGTACTTC	CATSSLAIAQETQYF
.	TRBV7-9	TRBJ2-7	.	TGTGCCAGCAGCTTAGACGGGGCCCGCTCCCGCAATGAGTACTTC	CASSLDGARSRNEYF
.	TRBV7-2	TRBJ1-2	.	TGTGCCAGCAGCTCAGCCGAAGCCGCGAGCTACAACTTC	CASSSAEAASYNF
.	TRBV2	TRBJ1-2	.	TGTGCCAGCAGTGTGGAAGGCGGTGGCAACTATGGCTACACCTTC	CASSVEGGGNYGYTF
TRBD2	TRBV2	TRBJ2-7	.	TGTGCCACCAACCGAGGAGGGACTAATCTCCAGCAGTACTTC	CATNRGGTNLQQYF
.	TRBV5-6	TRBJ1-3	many	TGTGCCAGCAGCTTGGGTTCTGCAGCCGGCTCTGGAAACACCATATATTTT	CASSLGSAAGSGNTIYF
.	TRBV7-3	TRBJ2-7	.	TGTGCCAGCAGGATAGGATACGGGCGTTACGGGTACTCCTTC	CASRIGYGRYGYSF
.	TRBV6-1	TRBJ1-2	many	TGTGCCAGCAGTGAAGAGCTACGCTGCACCTTC	CASSEELRCTF
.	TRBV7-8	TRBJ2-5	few	TGTGCCAGCAGCTTAGCCGGGGGCGGGTTAGAGACCCAGTACTTC	CASSLAGGGLETQYF
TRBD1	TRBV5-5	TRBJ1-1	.	TGTGCCAGCAGCCTAACAGGGGACATGAACACTGAAGCTTTCTTT	CASSLTGDMNTEAFF
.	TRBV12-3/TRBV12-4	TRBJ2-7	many	TGTGCCAGCAGCATCCGGGACATAACCTACGAGCAGTACTTC	CASSIRDITYEQYF
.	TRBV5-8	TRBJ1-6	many	TGTGCCAGCAGCTTGAGAGGGTCCTACTCACCCCTCCACTTT	CASSLRGSYSPLHF
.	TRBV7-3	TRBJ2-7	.	TGTGCCAGCAGCAGAGACGTGGGGGGCTGCGAGCAGTACTTC	CASSRDVGGCEQYF
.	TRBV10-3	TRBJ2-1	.	TGTGCCATCAGTTCCCAGGGGAAGGACAATGAGCAGTTCTTC	CAISSQGKDNEQFF
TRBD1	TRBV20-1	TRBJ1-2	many	TGCAGTGCTGGGAGGGGGCGTTCTGGCTATGGCTACACCTTC	CSAGRGRSGYGYTF
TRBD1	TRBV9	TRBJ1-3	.	TGTGCCAGCAGCGTAGGACAGGGGATTGGAAACGCCATATATTTT	CASSVGQGIGNAIYF
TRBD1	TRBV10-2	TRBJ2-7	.	TGTGCCAGCAGGCGACAGGGGACCTACGAGCAGTACTTC	CASRRQGTYEQYF
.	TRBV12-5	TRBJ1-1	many	TGTGCTAGTGGCCACCTCCGGGCGACTGAAGCTTTCTTT	CASGHLRATEAFF
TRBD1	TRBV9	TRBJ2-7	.	TGTGCCAGCAGCAGACAGACAGGGGCATACAATGAGCAGTACTTC	CASSRQTGAYNEQYF
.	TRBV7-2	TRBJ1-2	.	TGTGCCAGCAGCATAGGTGGGCAGAGAGGCTACACCTTC	CASSIGGQRGYTF
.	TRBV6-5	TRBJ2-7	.	TGTGCCAGCAGTCGACCGGGACAAACCAGCCATGAGCAGTACTTC	CASSRPGQTSHEQYF
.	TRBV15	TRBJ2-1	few	TGTGCCACCAGCAGAGATCTGGGGGGTGAGCAGTTCTTC	CATSRDLGGEQFF
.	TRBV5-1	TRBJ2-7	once	TGCGCCAGCAGCTCGACACGGCCGTCCTCCTACGAGCAGTACTTC	CASSSTRPSSYEQYF
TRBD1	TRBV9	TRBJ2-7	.	TGTGCCAGCAGTCGGGGCCACGGACAGGGCGGGCCCTACTTC	CASSRGHGQGGPYF
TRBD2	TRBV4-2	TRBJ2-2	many	TGTGCCAGCAGCCAAGAACTAGCGGGGGCCACCGGGGAGCTGTTTTTT	CASSQELAGATGELFF
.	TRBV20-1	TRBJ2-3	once	TGCAGTGCTAGAGATTCGTTTACCGCTACGCAGTATTTT	CSARDSFTATQYF
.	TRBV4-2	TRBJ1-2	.	TGTGCCAGCAGCTGGGGAGGGTCCGGTGGCTACACCTTC	CASSWGGSGGYTF
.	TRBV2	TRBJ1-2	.	TGTGCCAGTAACGGACCAGGCAATCAGCGCCACACCTTC	CASNGPGNQRHTF
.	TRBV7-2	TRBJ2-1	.	TGTGCCAGCAGCTTGGTGAGCGGACTTCAGTTCTTC	CASSLVSGLQFF
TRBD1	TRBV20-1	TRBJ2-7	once	TGCAGTGCTAGCTTGGGACAGGGCGGGCATTACGAGCAGTACTTC	CSASLGQGGHYEQYF
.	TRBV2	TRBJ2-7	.	TGTGCCAGCAGCCAAGGGCTTAACCCACGCGCGTTGTTTTTC	CASSQGLNPRALFF
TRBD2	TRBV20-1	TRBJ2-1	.	TGCAGTGCTAGTGGGGGAGGGCAGCCCCACAATGAGCAGTTCTTC	CSASGGGQPHNEQFF
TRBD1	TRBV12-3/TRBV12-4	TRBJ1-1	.	TGTACCAGCAGCCGTGACAGGGGATCCACTGAAGCTTTCTTT	CTSSRDRGSTEAFF
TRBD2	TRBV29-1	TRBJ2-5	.	TGCAGTGCTCCCGGGACTAGCGCGGCTCAAGAGACCCAGTACTTC	CSAPGTSAAQETQYF
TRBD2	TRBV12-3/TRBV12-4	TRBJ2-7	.	TGTGCCAGCAGCCAAGCGGGAAGGTCCTACGAGCAGTACTTC	CASSQAGRSYEQYF
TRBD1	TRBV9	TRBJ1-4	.	TGTGCCAGCAGCGCAGACAGGGGCCCTAATGAAAAACTGTTTTTT	CASSADRGPNEKLFF
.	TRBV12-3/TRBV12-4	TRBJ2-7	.	TGTGCCACCGCTAGGTACAGGGATTACGAGCAGTACTTC	CATARYRDYEQYF